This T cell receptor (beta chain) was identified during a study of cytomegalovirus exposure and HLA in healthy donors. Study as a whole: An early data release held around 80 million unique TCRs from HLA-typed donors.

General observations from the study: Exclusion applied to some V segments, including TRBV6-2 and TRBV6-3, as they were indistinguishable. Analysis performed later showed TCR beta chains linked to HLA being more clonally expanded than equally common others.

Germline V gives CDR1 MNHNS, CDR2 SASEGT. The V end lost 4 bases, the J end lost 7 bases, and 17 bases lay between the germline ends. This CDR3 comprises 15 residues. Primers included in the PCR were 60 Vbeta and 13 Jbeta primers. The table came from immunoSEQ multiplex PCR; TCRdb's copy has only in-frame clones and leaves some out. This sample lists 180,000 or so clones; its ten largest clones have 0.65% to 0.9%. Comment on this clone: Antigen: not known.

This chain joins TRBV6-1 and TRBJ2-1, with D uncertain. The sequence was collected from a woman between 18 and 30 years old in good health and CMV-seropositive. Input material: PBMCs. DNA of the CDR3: TGTGCCAGCAGTGTGATATATTCGAGAATGAATGAGCAGTTCTTC. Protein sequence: CASSVIYSRMNEQFF.